Sequencing of this T cell receptor (beta chain) was carried out in a study of cytomegalovirus exposure and HLA in healthy donors. V was shortened by 2 bases and J by 4 bases, with 12 bases between the two germline ends. CDR1 SGHRS and CDR2 YFSETQ come from the germline V gene. The CDR3 covers 15 residues. This clone was seen more than once but under ten times. Its antigen is not identified. Whole-study results and caveats: TCR beta V- and J-gene trimming, according to a later analysis, was linked to a missense DCLRE1C variant.

With 60 Vbeta and 13 Jbeta primers, the PCR was carried out. Assay used: immunoSEQ multiplex PCR; TCRdb lists only in-frame clones, some missing. The profile shows around 140,000 clones, about two thirds of them singletons. This chain links TRBV5-1 with TRBJ2-2, with D possibly matching TRBD2 (5 bases). The sample was PBMCs. The sequence derives from a woman aged 35 to 49 in good health and CMV-seronegative. This chain's CDR3 is CASSLQLEATGELFF. The CDR3, as DNA: TGCGCCAGCAGCTTACAACTAGAGGCCACCGGGGAGCTGTTTTTT. Full variable domain (rest looked up from reference TRBV5-1 and TRBJ2-2): KAGVTQTPRYLIKTRGQQVTLSCSPISGHRSVSWYQQTPGQGLQFLFEYFSETQRNKGNFPGRFSGRQFSNSRSEMNVSTLELGDSALYLCASSLQLEATGELFFGEGSRLTVL.